This T cell receptor beta chain was observed in a study of tumor-infiltrating lymphocytes in primary liver carcinoma. As for this clonotype: At one boundary the junction diverges from the germline segment, which might be a read error.

Total RNA (around 500 ng) served as template for TCR beta cDNA synthesis primed by a constant-region primer. Amplification in three nested multiplex PCR rounds with slightly modified ARM-PCR gave rise to TCR beta libraries. Primers for the first two PCR rounds were TRBV1-TRBV30 forward primers and a C-beta reverse primer (roughly 10 cycles per round). In TCRdb, the multiplex PCR reads were re-called with MiXCR into one record per CDR3 protein. The sample contains approximately 340,000 distinct CDR3 sequences, almost 65% of which appear only once. Germline-derived CDR1 and CDR2 are MNHEY and SVGEGT. The CDR3 length is 14 residues. RNA isolated from unsorted whole blood supplied the blood RNA, with germline DNA also extracted.

The chain links TRBV6-2 or TRBV6-3 to TRBJ1-6, with a weak D call TRBD1 (6 bases). The sample taken for sequencing was peripheral blood. This clonotype was sampled from a man aged 35-49 years with primary liver carcinoma and hepatitis B virus infection. The CDR3 DNA follows: TGTGCCAGCAGCCTGAAACAGGGTAATTCACCCCTCCTCTTT. It encodes CASSLKQGNSPLLF.